The entry below gives a single TCR beta chain sequence along with its context. The antigen is unknown. Germline CDR1 reads SGHRS; CDR2 reads YFSETQ. The CDR3 length is 14 residues. V shed 6 bases and J shed 3 bases, with 13 bases lying between them. The data were obtained in a study of vaccination and CD4 T cells after COVID-19. Study-level background: Investigators drew the post-COVID samples a median around 100 days after diagnosis, with a range of 35 to 161. The authors gave control cultures a CEFX pool, an HIV-1 Nef pool, or no peptide.

Documented treatment: approximately nine-day PBMC culture with coronavirus spike peptide pools or control peptides (ViraFEST assay). Peptide pools at around 9.1 ug/ml, together with around 10 IU/ml IL-2, were added to cultures of some 2 million PBMCs per well. The Oncomine TCR Beta short-read assay generated sequence data from the DNA of cultured CD4+ T cells. It was cultured CD4+ T cells from which genomic DNA was extracted. TCRdb redid the calling of the PCR reads with MiXCR, one entry per CDR3 protein. The sample has 14,000 to 15,000 distinct CDR3 sequences, 53% seen once. This clonotype originated in a human donor who had recovered from COVID-19. The specimen sequenced was CD4+ T cells from blood, cultured in vitro. This chain links TRBV5-1 with TRBJ2-1, with D possibly called TRBD1 or TRBD2 (6 bases each). Here the CDR3 DNA reads TGCGCCAGCATGATGGAGGGGGACTACAATGAGCAGTTCTTC. The encoded protein is CASMMEGDYNEQFF.